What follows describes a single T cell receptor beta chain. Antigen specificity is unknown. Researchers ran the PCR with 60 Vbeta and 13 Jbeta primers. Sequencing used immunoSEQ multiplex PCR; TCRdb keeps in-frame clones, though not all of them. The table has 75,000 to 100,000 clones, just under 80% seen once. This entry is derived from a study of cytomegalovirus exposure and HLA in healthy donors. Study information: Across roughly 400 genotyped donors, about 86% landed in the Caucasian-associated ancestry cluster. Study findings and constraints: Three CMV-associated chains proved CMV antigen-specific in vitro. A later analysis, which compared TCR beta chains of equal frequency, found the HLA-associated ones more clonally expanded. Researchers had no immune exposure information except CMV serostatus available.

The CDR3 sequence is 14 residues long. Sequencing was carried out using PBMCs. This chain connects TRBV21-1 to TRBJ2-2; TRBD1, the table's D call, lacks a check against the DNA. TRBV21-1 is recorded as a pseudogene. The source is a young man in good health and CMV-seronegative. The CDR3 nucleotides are TGTGCCAGCAGCAAAGACACGAACACCGGGGAGCTGTTTTTT. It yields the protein CASSKDTNTGELFF.